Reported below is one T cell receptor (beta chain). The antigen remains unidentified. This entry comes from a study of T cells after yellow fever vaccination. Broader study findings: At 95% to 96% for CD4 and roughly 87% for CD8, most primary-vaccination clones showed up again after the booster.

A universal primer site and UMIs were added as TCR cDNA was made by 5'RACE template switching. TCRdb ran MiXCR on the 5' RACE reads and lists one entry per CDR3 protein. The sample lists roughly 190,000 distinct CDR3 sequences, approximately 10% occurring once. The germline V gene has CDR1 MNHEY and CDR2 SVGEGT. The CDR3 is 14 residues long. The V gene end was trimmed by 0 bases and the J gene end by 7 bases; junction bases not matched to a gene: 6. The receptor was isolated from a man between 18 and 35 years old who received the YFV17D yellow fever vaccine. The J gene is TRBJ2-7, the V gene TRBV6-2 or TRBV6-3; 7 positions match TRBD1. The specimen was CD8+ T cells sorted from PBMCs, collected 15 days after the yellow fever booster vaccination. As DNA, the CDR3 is TGTGCCAGCAGTTACTCGCGAGGGGGCGGGGAGCAGTACGTC. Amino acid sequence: CASSYSRGGGEQYV.